Following are 27 T cell receptor beta chains from one sample sequenced in a study of regulatory T cells in long-lasting Graves disease. The time point denotes: persistent/refractory GD, antithyroid drugs over 5 years with positive TRAb. Researchers made the TCR library from RNA that was extracted from PBMCs. CDR3-region Arm-PCR and iRepertoire HTBI primers produced the TCR beta libraries. From the multiplex PCR reads, TCRdb called clonotypes with MiXCR, one entry per CDR3 protein. This table has approximately 470,000 distinct CDR3 sequences, less than 25% appearing once. This sample comprised peripheral blood mononuclear cells (PBMCs), obtained when the disease was refractory, from a patient treated with antithyroid drugs. The origin of the receptors is a female donor with Graves disease.

Many counts were recorded for this clonotype. The gene calls are TRBV11-1 and TRBJ2-2; TRBD1 matches 10 bases. V trimming: 7 bases; J trimming: 3 bases; junction bases outside the gene matches: 8. CDR1 SGHAT and CDR2 FQDESV come from the germline V gene (reference sequence). This CDR3 comprises 16 residues. CDR3 protein: CASNPIGTGDTGELFF. Here the CDR3 DNA reads TGTGCCAGCAACCCCATCGGGACAGGGGACACCGGGGAGCTGTTTTTT.

This clonotype has only a few counts. This sequence joins TRBV19 and TRBJ1-5; D is perhaps TRBD1 (5 bases). Trimming left V 6 bases short and J 5 bases short, with 14 bases between. Germline CDR1 is LNHDA and CDR2 is SQIVND (reference sequence). This CDR3 contains 14 residues. In nucleotides, the CDR3 is TGTGCCAGTAGCATGAGTGGGGACCATCAGCCCCAGCATTTT. Protein product: CASSMSGDHQPQHF.

This clonotype was recorded at least ten times. V gene TRBV6-1 combines with J gene TRBJ2-7; TRBD1 matches at 8 bases. This CDR3 is 14 amino acids long. Trimming removed 9 bases from V and 0 bases from J; junction bases left unmatched: 7. CDR1 and CDR2 from the germline V gene are MNHNS and SASEGT. The CDR3 loop is CASLDRASSYEQYF. In DNA form, the CDR3 reads TGTGCCAGTTTGGACAGGGCGAGCTCCTACGAGCAGTACTTC.

This clonotype was picked up a small number of times. With only one base between it and a far larger clone, this is likely a read error. Without the conserved terminal phenylalanine or tryptophan, this CDR3 likely stems from a read error. The chain is built from TRBV27 and TRBJ2-5, with D possibly being TRBD2 (6 bases). V lost 4 bases to trimming and J lost 5 bases, with 17 bases between them. Germline-derived CDR1 and CDR2 are MNHEY and SMNVEV (reference sequence). The CDR3 has 15 amino acids. The CDR3 DNA reads as TGTGCCAGCAGTTACTCGTCTAGTGGAGGGGAGACCCAGTACCTC. This encodes CASSYSSSGGETQYL.

There are many counts of this clonotype. The V gene is TRBV6-2 or TRBV6-3, the J gene TRBJ1-2; weak D call: TRBD1 (5 bases). With 8 bases removed from V and 8 bases from J, the gap between germline ends came to 21 bases. Germline lookup yields CDR1 MNHEY and CDR2 SVGEGT. CDR3 length: 14 residues. The CDR3 spells CASRSAPRGWGYTF. The CDR3, as DNA: TGTGCCAGCCGGAGCGCCCCGAGGGGTTGGGGCTACACCTTC.

The table lists this clonotype with a few counts. This chain links TRBV4-2 with TRBJ1-2; D is unclear. Germline CDR1 reads LGHNA; CDR2 reads YNFKEQ. This CDR3 contains 14 residues. V was clipped by 1 base and J by 8 bases, with 14 bases between them. CDR3 protein: CASSQVEISLGYTF. The CDR3 nucleotides are TGTGCCAGCAGCCAAGTCGAGATCTCTCTCGGCTACACCTTC.

The V gene is TRBV13, the J gene TRBJ2-7; 8 bases match TRBD2. CDR3 length equals 15 residues. CDR1 and CDR2 (germline): PRHDT, FYEKMQ (reference sequence). J was trimmed by 0 bases and V by 5 bases; bases with no gene match: 6. CDR3 DNA: TGTGCCAGCAGCGGAGCGGGGGCAAGCTCCTACGAGCAGTACTTC. Translation gives CASSGAGASSYEQYF.

CDR3 region: CAWLSAANGYTF. CDR3 sequence (DNA): TGTGCCTGGCTCAGTGCTGCGAATGGCTACACCTTC. The rearrangement joins TRBV30 to TRBJ1-2; D ambiguous. V lost 5 bases and J lost 6, with 13 bases in between. The V gene's germline CDR1 is GTSNPN and CDR2 SVGIG (reference sequence). CDR3 size: 12 residues.

This clonotype was observed many times. The chain carries TRBV30 and TRBJ2-6; TRBD1 aligns across 7 bases. Germline CDR1 and CDR2: GTSNPN and SVGIG (reference sequence). The CDR3 sequence is 13 residues long. V gave up 5 bases and J gave up 2 bases; unmatched junction bases: 0. The CDR3 sequence: CAWDRAGANVLTF. CDR3 in DNA: TGTGCCTGGGACAGGGCTGGGGCCAACGTCCTGACTTTC.

Many counts were recorded for this clonotype. The chain carries TRBV2 and TRBJ1-5, with D uncertain. The length of the CDR3 is 15 residues. The germline V and J ends were trimmed by 7 bases and 0 bases, with 13 bases remaining between them. Germline assignment: CDR1 SNHLY and CDR2 FYNNEI. CDR3: CASKALGISNQPQHF. CDR3 nucleotide sequence: TGTGCCAGCAAGGCGTTAGGGATTAGCAATCAGCCCCAGCATTTT. The variable domain in full, completed from reference TRBV2 and TRBJ1-5, reads EPEVTQTPSHQVTQMGQEVILRCVPISNHLYFYWYRQILGQKVEFLVSFYNNEISEKSEIFDDQFSVERPDGSNFTLKIRSTKLEDSAMYFCASKALGISNQPQHFGDGTRLSIL.

This clonotype was counted a few times. V is TRBV7-9 and J is TRBJ2-7, with 7 bases fitting TRBD2. Germline V gives CDR1 SEHNR, CDR2 FQNEAQ (reference sequence). V was pared by 6 bases and J by 2 bases, with 7 bases of the junction left unmatched. The CDR3 is 14 residues long. The DNA for the CDR3 is TGTGCCAGCAGGGCCGGGACTAATACCTACGAGCAGTACTTC. It specifies CASRAGTNTYEQYF. The variable domain in full, completed from reference TRBV7-9 and TRBJ2-7, reads DTGVSQNPRHKITKRGQNVTFRCDPISEHNRLYWYRQTLGQGPEFLTYFQNEAQLEKSRLLSDRFSAERPKGSFSTLEIQRTEQGDSAMYLCASRAGTNTYEQYFGPGTRLTVT.

The table lists this clonotype with many counts. The chain recombines TRBV9 with TRBJ1-6; D unclear. The CDR3 runs to 14 residues. V lost 0 bases to trimming and J lost 3 bases, with 4 bases between them. Germline V CDR1 and CDR2: SGDLS, YYNGEE. CDR3 DNA: TGTGCCAGCAGCGTAGACAGCTATAATTCACCCCTCCACTTT. Its protein is CASSVDSYNSPLHF.

About this clonotype: A much larger clone lies one base from this, so it may be a read error. The CDR3 end shows no conserved phenylalanine or tryptophan, and so a read error is likely. V and J are TRBV7-3 and TRBJ1-5; no definite D call. The CDR3 totals 13 residues. V lost 1 base to trimming and J lost 6 bases, with 7 bases between them. In germline, CDR1 is SGHTA, CDR2 FQGTGA. CDR3: CASSLNNFQPQHS. Here the CDR3 DNA reads TGTGCCAGCAGCTTAAATAACTTTCAGCCCCAGCATTCT.

This clonotype was counted a few times. The chain links TRBV5-8 to TRBJ2-7; tentatively, D is TRBD1 or TRBD2 (5 bases each). This CDR3 is 15 amino acids long. CDR1 and CDR2 from the germline V gene are SGHTS and YDEGEE. V lost 2 bases and J lost 2, with 14 bases in between. The CDR3 protein is CASSFLWDPTYEQYF. DNA of the CDR3: TGTGCCAGCAGCTTCCTCTGGGACCCTACCTACGAGCAGTACTTC. The full variable domain, rest sourced from reference TRBV5-8 and TRBJ2-7, is EAGVTQSPTHLIKTRGQQATLRCSPISGHTSVYWYQQALGLGLQFLLWYDEGEERNRGNFPPRFSGRQFPNYSSELNVNALELEDSALYLCASSFLWDPTYEQYFGPGTRLTVT.

The chain has TRBV10-2 and TRBJ2-7, with a tentative D call TRBD2 (5 bases). Trimming stripped 7 bases from V and 4 bases from J, with 11 bases between. The CDR3 runs 12 residues. CDR1 and CDR2 (germline): WSHSY, SAAADI. The chain's CDR3 is CASKPSSYEQYF. In DNA form, the CDR3 reads TGCGCCAGCAAGCCTAGCTCTTACGAGCAGTACTTC.

This clonotype was picked up a small number of times. This may arise from a read error, as a much more abundant clone is one base away. The CDR3 sequence: CASGRGTFTQETQYF. The CDR3 region has the DNA TGTGCCAGCGGCAGGGGGACATTTACACAAGAGACCCAGTACTTC. This chain links TRBV6-1 with TRBJ2-5, with 7 bases aligning to TRBD1. This CDR3 has 15 residues. Per germline, CDR1 MNHNS and CDR2 SASEGT. With V trimmed by 8 bases and J by 2 bases, 11 bases remained unmatched.

This clonotype was observed at least ten times. V is TRBV20-1 and J is TRBJ2-7, with 11 bases lining up with TRBD2. V was clipped by 0 bases and J by 3 bases; unmatched bases: 4. CDR3 length: 15 amino acids. Germline CDR1 DFQATT, CDR2 SNEGSKA (reference sequence). The CDR3 protein is CSARDGTSGSYEQYF. CDR3 nucleotides: TGCAGTGCTAGAGACGGCACTAGCGGGAGCTACGAGCAGTACTTC.

This clonotype was observed many times. The chain links TRBV28 to TRBJ1-5; D gene ambiguous. CDR1 is MDHEN, CDR2 SYDVKM, per germline. V lost 4 bases and J lost 7, with 8 bases in between. The CDR3 is 12 amino acids. The CDR3 DNA reads TGTGCCAGCAGTTCTAGATGGCAGCCCCAGCATTTT. Encoded protein: CASSSRWQPQHF.

This clonotype was recorded a few times. The chain recombines TRBV11-2 with TRBJ2-3; no firm D call. The germline CDR1 and CDR2 sequences are SGHAT and FQNNGV. This CDR3 spans 14 amino acids. V was trimmed by 3 bases and J by 4 bases, leaving 11 bases between them. The CDR3 nucleotides are TGTGCCAGCAGCTTCGTCCGGACGGCAGATACGCAGTATTTT. Amino acids: CASSFVRTADTQYF.

This clonotype came up many times. The chain recombines TRBV5-1 with TRBJ1-1; D might be TRBD1 (6 bases). V lost 4 bases and J lost 5, with 9 bases in between. This CDR3 has 12 amino acids. CDR1 is SGHRS, CDR2 YFSETQ, per germline. The CDR3: CASSQQGTEAFF. The CDR3, as DNA: TGCGCCAGCAGCCAACAGGGAACTGAAGCTTTCTTT.

This clonotype has a count of ten or more. V is TRBV2 and J is TRBJ1-1, with D unresolved. V lost 1 base to trimming and J lost 4 bases, with 10 bases between them. The germline V gene has CDR1 SNHLY and CDR2 FYNNEI. This CDR3 contains 14 residues. CDR3 in amino acids: CASSEVGGSTEAFF. The CDR3 nucleotides are TGTGCCAGCAGTGAAGTAGGTGGCAGCACTGAAGCTTTCTTT.

J is TRBJ2-7 and V is TRBV15; D is undetermined. The CDR3 runs to 13 residues. The V gene's germline CDR1 is LNHNV and CDR2 YYDKDF (reference sequence). V lost 2 bases and J 5 bases, leaving 10 bases between the germline ends. The CDR3 protein is CATSRSLADEQYF. The CDR3 DNA reads TGTGCCACCAGCAGATCCCTCGCCGACGAGCAGTACTTC.

V is TRBV28 and J is TRBJ1-6; 8 bases line up with TRBD1. This CDR3 spans 13 amino acids. The ends lost 6 bases at V and 8 bases at J; junction bases unmatched: 3. Germline lookup yields CDR1 MDHEN and CDR2 SYDVKM. The CDR3 DNA sequence: TGTGCCAGCAGCATGACAGGGGATTCACCCCTCCACTTT. It codes for CASSMTGDSPLHF.

This clonotype appeared many times. The chain employs TRBV2 and TRBJ2-5; 10 bases fit TRBD2. V lost 7 bases to trimming and J lost 0 bases; unmatched junction nucleotides: 11. CDR3 size: 17 residues. Germline V gives CDR1 SNHLY, CDR2 FYNNEI. CDR3 sequence reads: CASKRLAGAGYQETQYF. As DNA, the CDR3 is TGTGCCAGCAAAAGACTAGCGGGTGCCGGGTACCAAGAGACCCAGTACTTC.

This clonotype was counted at least ten times. This sequence joins TRBV7-9 and TRBJ2-7; perhaps D is TRBD1 or TRBD2 (5 bases each). Trimming stripped 2 bases from V and 2 bases from J, with 10 bases between. The CDR3 length is 14 residues. The germline CDR1 and CDR2 sequences are SEHNR and FQNEAQ (reference sequence). CDR3 DNA sequence: TGTGCCAGCAGCTTAACCGGGACCACCTACGAGCAGTACTTC. Translated: CASSLTGTTYEQYF.

This clonotype has ten or more counts. The chain recombines TRBV28 with TRBJ1-5; tentatively, D is TRBD1 (5 bases). CDR1 MDHEN and CDR2 SYDVKM come from the germline V gene. V was pared by 7 bases and J by 9 bases, with 31 bases between. This CDR3 contains 18 residues. The CDR3 coding sequence is TGTGCCAGCACCCCAAGGCCAGGACGGGCTTTTGTCGGGACGCCCCAGCATTTT. This translates into CASTPRPGRAFVGTPQHF. The full variable domain, rest sourced from reference TRBV28 and TRBJ1-5, is DVKVTQSSRYLVKRTGEKVFLECVQDMDHENMFWYRQDPGLGLRLIYFSYDVKMKEKGDIPEGYSVSREKKERFSLILESASTNQTSMYLCASTPRPGRAFVGTPQHFGDGTRLSIL.

In its sample, this clonotype was seen many times. The chain uses TRBV28 and TRBJ1-5, with a tentative D call TRBD1 (5 bases). Between the trimmed V and J ends, which lost 5 bases and 5 bases, there was a span of 19 bases. The CDR3 is 16 residues long. CDR1 is MDHEN, CDR2 SYDVKM, per germline. The CDR3: CASSPPPGFMYQPQHF. The CDR3 region has the DNA TGTGCCAGCAGTCCCCCCCCAGGGTTTATGTATCAGCCCCAGCATTTT.